Listed here are 27 T cell receptor beta chains from one sample, sequenced in a study of T cell responses to AZD1222 COVID-19 vaccine. Using immunoSEQ multiplex PCR, the repertoire was profiled, and TCRdb retains in-frame clones only, with some absent. The sample lists fewer than 110,000 clones; about 90% were seen once. This material consisted of peripheral blood, taken 28 days after the second AZD1222 dose. The receptors were gathered from an adult who received the AZD1222 COVID-19 vaccine.

The chain joins TRBV4-2 to TRBJ1-1, with D possibly TRBD1 on 6 matching bases. Trimming removed 5 bases from V and 3 bases from J, with 16 bases in between. This CDR3 contains 15 residues. Germline V gene data show CDR1 as LGHNA and CDR2 as YNFKEQ. The CDR3 nucleotides are TGTGCCAGCAGCTCCACGACAGGAGGGGACACTGAAGCTTTCTTT. Amino acids: CASSSTTGGDTEAFF.

The gene calls are TRBV11-1 and TRBJ2-5; a weak D match, TRBD2 (5 bases). The V and J ends lost 5 bases and 7 bases respectively, with 11 bases between them. From germline, CDR1 is SGHAT and CDR2 FQDESV (reference sequence). The CDR3 extends over 12 amino acids. CDR3 sequence reads: CASSPDGGTQYF. The CDR3 nucleotides read TGTGCCAGCAGCCCCGACGGAGGGACCCAGTACTTC.

This chain joins TRBV6-5 and TRBJ2-7, with 8 bases that match TRBD2. The germline V gene encodes CDR1 MNHEY and CDR2 SVGAGI. J was trimmed by 6 bases and V by 2 bases; bases with no gene match: 3. This CDR3 is built from 13 residues. CDR3 DNA: TGTGCCAGCAGTTACGCGGGGGGACCCGAGCAGTACTTC. This sequence encodes CASSYAGGPEQYF.

The chain uses TRBV4-1 and TRBJ2-7, with D possibly matching TRBD1 (5 bases). The ends were cut back, 0 bases at V and 0 bases at J, with 15 bases in the middle. Germline lookup yields CDR1 MGHRA and CDR2 YSYEKL. The CDR3 contains 17 residues. DNA of the CDR3: TGCGCCAGCAGCCAAGAGTTGACAGCCATCAGCTCCTACGAGCAGTACTTC. Amino acid sequence: CASSQELTAISSYEQYF.

This clone was counted only a few times. The V and J genes are TRBV6-6 and TRBJ1-1; D is perhaps TRBD1 (5 bases). The CDR3 covers 14 residues. The germline V and J ends were trimmed by 6 bases and 5 bases, with 16 bases remaining between them. The V gene's germline CDR1 is MNHNY and CDR2 SVGAGI (reference sequence). Here the CDR3 DNA reads TGTGCCAGCAGAGAAGGATCGGGGGTTACTGAAGCTTTCTTT. Its translation is CASREGSGVTEAFF.

The chain couples TRBV9 to TRBJ1-5; D is undetermined. Trimming cost V 4 bases and J 9 bases, with 17 bases left between them. The CDR3 is 14 amino acids. CDR1 is SGDLS, CDR2 YYNGEE, per germline. CDR3 amino acids: CASSPQDGLRPQHF. CDR3 bases: TGTGCCAGCAGCCCCCAGGACGGTTTACGGCCCCAGCATTTT.

CDR3 region: CASSYSPGTEAFF. DNA for the CDR3: TGTGCCAGCAGTTACTCCCCAGGGACTGAAGCTTTCTTT. This chain connects TRBV6-2 or TRBV6-3 to TRBJ1-1; TRBD1 might be the D (5 bases). Germline V gene data show CDR1 as MNHEY and CDR2 as SVGEGT. The CDR3 loop spans 13 amino acids. The V end was cut by 0 bases, the J end by 5 bases, with 7 bases between.

This clone appeared a few times. CDR3 residues: CASSYSGGSGANVLTF. DNA of the CDR3: TGTGCCAGCAGTTACTCAGGAGGATCTGGGGCCAACGTCCTGACTTTC. This chain connects TRBV6-5 to TRBJ2-6; a possible D gene is TRBD2 (5 bases). CDR1 is MNHEY and CDR2 is SVGAGI in the germline V gene. Trimming left V 0 bases short and J 1 base short, with 7 bases between. The CDR3 is 16 residues long.

The chain couples TRBV7-8 to TRBJ2-1; D ambiguous. CDR3 length: 11 residues. Trimming removed 5 bases at V and 12 bases at J, with 11 bases between. Germline lookup yields CDR1 SGHVS and CDR2 FQNEAQ. CDR3 in DNA: TGTGCCAGCAGCCTCACGGTTTGGCAGTTCTTC. Its translation: CASSLTVWQFF.

V usage is TRBV24-1 and J usage is TRBJ2-5; TRBD1 matches 8 bases. Looked up from germline, CDR1 is KGHDR and CDR2 is SFDVKD. V trimming: 4 bases; J trimming: 0 bases; junction bases outside the gene matches: 3. CDR3 length equals 15 residues. The CDR3 reads CATSDTQGDQETQYF. The CDR3 DNA reads TGTGCCACCAGTGACACACAGGGGGACCAAGAGACCCAGTACTTC.

This clone showed up just a few times. The rearrangement uses TRBV24-1 and TRBJ1-2, with 7 bases matching TRBD1. The V and J ends lost 2 bases and 8 bases, in that order; junction bases with no gene match: 4. This CDR3 comprises 13 residues. Germline lookup yields CDR1 KGHDR and CDR2 SFDVKD. This CDR3 reads CATSDSGGSGYTF. As DNA, the CDR3 is TGTGCCACCAGTGATTCAGGGGGTTCGGGCTACACCTTC.

This clone was observed once. The chain employs TRBV4-2 and TRBJ2-3, with TRBD2 matching over 7 bases. The length of the CDR3 is 18 residues. Germline assignment: CDR1 LGHNA and CDR2 YNFKEQ. J lost 1 base, V lost 1 base, and 11 bases had no gene match. The CDR3 loop is CASSQGGGGGSRTDTQYF. The CDR3 bases are TGTGCCAGCAGCCAAGGAGGTGGTGGCGGGAGTCGCACAGATACGCAGTATTTT.

V usage is TRBV7-8 and J usage is TRBJ1-5; 10 nucleotides align to TRBD1. The trim removed 8 bases at V and 7 bases at J, leaving 8 bases unmatched. Looked up from germline, CDR1 is SGHVS and CDR2 is FQNEAQ. The CDR3 sequence is 14 residues long. CDR3 nucleotide sequence: TGTGCCAGCTTAAAGGACAGGGGGGACCAGCCCCAGCATTTT. This gives the protein CASLKDRGDQPQHF.

The V call is TRBV5-1, the J call TRBJ1-1, with D possibly being TRBD1 (5 bases). Germline-derived CDR1 and CDR2 are SGHRS and YFSETQ. This CDR3 region has 14 residues. Trimming shortened V by 3 bases and J by 4 bases, and 13 bases separated the two germline ends. CDR3 amino acids: CASSSGPQGTEAFF. The DNA for the CDR3 is TGCGCCAGCAGCTCCGGGCCTCAGGGCACTGAAGCTTTCTTT.

The chain recombines TRBV24-1 with TRBJ2-2, with D tentatively TRBD1 (5 bases). The CDR3 has 17 residues. Germline lookup yields CDR1 KGHDR and CDR2 SFDVKD. The V end lost 3 bases, the J end lost 1 base, and 14 bases lay between the germline ends. This CDR3 is CATSDRGRVENTGELFF. Here the CDR3 DNA reads TGTGCCACCAGTGATAGGGGTCGGGTCGAGAACACCGGGGAGCTGTTTTTT.

V gene TRBV12-3 or TRBV12-4 combines with J gene TRBJ2-5, with TRBD1 as a possible D gene (7 bases). The CDR3 extends over 12 amino acids. The V gene lost 7 bases and the J gene lost 4 bases, with 10 bases spanning the gap. CDR3 protein: CASTQGGETQYF. For the CDR3, the DNA is TGTGCCAGCACTCAGGGGGGAGAGACCCAGTACTTC.

This CDR3 reads CSVGRTGGYEQYF. In nucleotides, the CDR3 is TGCAGCGTTGGGCGGACAGGAGGCTACGAGCAGTACTTC. The chain uses TRBV29-1 and TRBJ2-7, with 7 bases identical to TRBD1. CDR1 is SQVTM and CDR2 is ANQGSEA in the germline V gene. Trimming removed 4 bases from V and 3 bases from J; junction bases left unmatched: 6. CDR3 size: 13 residues.

V usage is TRBV19 and J usage is TRBJ1-4; D remains ambiguous. CDR3 size: 12 residues. V was pared by 4 bases and J by 12 bases, with 12 bases between. The germline V gene encodes CDR1 LNHDA and CDR2 SQIVND (reference sequence). CDR3 nucleotide sequence: TGTGCCAGTAGTACGACGAGAGTGGAACTGTTTTTT. This codes for CASSTTRVELFF.

The chain combines TRBV28 with TRBJ2-7; 9 nucleotides agree with TRBD1. Unmatched junction bases numbered 11, after V lost 3 bases and J lost 5 bases. Germline CDR1 reads MDHEN; CDR2 reads SYDVKM. The CDR3 is 16 residues long. The CDR3 region is CASSFSGTGNFHEQYF. CDR3 in DNA: TGTGCCAGCAGTTTCTCCGGGACAGGGAATTTCCACGAGCAGTACTTC.

The chain carries TRBV18 and TRBJ2-2; TRBD1 agrees at 10 bases. Germline V CDR1 and CDR2: KGHSH, LQKENI. The CDR3 covers 14 residues. With 2 bases clipped from V and 13 bases from J, the junction kept 7 bases outside the gene matches. CDR3 coding DNA: TGTGCCAGCTCACCAGGGACAGGGGCCTTCTGGCTGTTTTTT. Translating gives CASSPGTGAFWLFF.

V usage is TRBV28 and J usage is TRBJ1-1, with D uncertain. There are 12 residues in the CDR3. The germline gives CDR1 MDHEN, CDR2 SYDVKM. The V gene lost 2 bases and the J gene lost 8 bases, with 9 bases spanning the gap. CDR3 nucleotide sequence: TGTGCCAGCAGTTTAGATGGCGGGGAAGCTTTCTTT. This encodes CASSLDGGEAFF. Complete variable domain (other parts from reference TRBV28 and TRBJ1-1): DVKVTQSSRYLVKRTGEKVFLECVQDMDHENMFWYRQDPGLGLRLIYFSYDVKMKEKGDIPEGYSVSREKKERFSLILESASTNQTSMYLCASSLDGGEAFFGQGTRLTVV.

V and J are TRBV29-1 and TRBJ2-5, with D tentatively TRBD1 (6 bases). CDR3 length: 14 amino acids. Trimming stripped 4 bases from V and 1 base from J, with 13 bases between. Germline CDR1 SQVTM, CDR2 ANQGSEA. The CDR3 spells CSVVRGQLQETQYF. In DNA form, the CDR3 reads TGCAGCGTTGTACGAGGACAGCTCCAAGAGACCCAGTACTTC.

The rearrangement uses TRBV6-2 or TRBV6-3 and TRBJ2-7, with 13 bases fitting TRBD2. The CDR3 totals 15 residues. Germline CDR1 MNHEY, CDR2 SVGEGT. Germline trimming cut 7 bases from V and 3 bases from J; bases unmatched to any gene: 6. Written as DNA, the CDR3 is TGTGCCAGCATCCCCGGGACTAGCGGGGTCTACGAGCAGTACTTC. Protein sequence: CASIPGTSGVYEQYF.

The rearrangement uses TRBV19 and TRBJ1-2, with 11 positions matching TRBD1. This CDR3 has 16 amino acids. The V gene's germline CDR1 is LNHDA and CDR2 SQIVND (reference sequence). J was trimmed by 7 bases and V by 5 bases; bases with no gene match: 12. In nucleotides, the CDR3 is TGTGCCAGTAGTGCTACCCTCGGACAGGGGGCAGGTGGCTACACCTTC. This translates into CASSATLGQGAGGYTF.

This clone was detected only a few times. The rearrangement joins TRBV27 to TRBJ2-1, with a tentative D call TRBD2 (6 bases). The CDR3 spans 16 residues. Trimming pared 9 bases from V and 5 bases from J, leaving 23 bases between. Germline CDR1 is MNHEY and CDR2 is SMNVEV (reference sequence). CDR3 protein: CASLFPGRSAHNEQFF. The CDR3 DNA reads TGTGCCAGTCTATTTCCGGGGAGGAGCGCACACAATGAGCAGTTCTTC.

The rearrangement uses TRBV24-1 and TRBJ1-1; TRBD1 matches at 7 bases. Germline CDR1 and CDR2: KGHDR and SFDVKD. The CDR3 spans 14 residues. V trimming: 4 bases; J trimming: 5 bases; junction bases outside the gene matches: 6. The CDR3 loop reads CATSDSGGGTEAFF. The CDR3 DNA is TGTGCCACCAGTGACTCAGGGGGGGGGACTGAAGCTTTCTTT.

The chain employs TRBV6-1 and TRBJ2-5; the match to TRBD2 covers 12 bases. V gave up 2 bases and J gave up 3 bases; unmatched junction bases: 4. The length of the CDR3 is 16 residues. Germline-derived CDR1 and CDR2 are MNHNS and SASEGT. The CDR3 protein is CASSELLAGGKETQYF. CDR3 bases: TGTGCCAGCAGTGAATTGCTAGCGGGGGGGAAAGAGACCCAGTACTTC.